What follows describes a single TCR beta chain. No antigen is known for it. The data were obtained in a study of regulatory T cells in long-lasting Graves disease. Arm-PCR of CDR3 regions with iRepertoire HTBI primers generated TCR beta libraries. TCRdb reprocessed the multiplex PCR reads via MiXCR and lists one record per CDR3 protein. The profile shows some 560,000 distinct CDR3 sequences, about 16% of them singletons. Study observations and caveats: TRBV28, TRBJ1-2 and TRBJ2-5 emerged as the favored segments in persistent disease.

Time point here: newly diagnosed GD, antithyroid drugs for less than 3 months. Scientists built the TCR library using RNA that was extracted from PBMCs. It was American Thyroid Association guidelines that determined Graves' disease diagnosis. Per the germline V gene, CDR1 is SQVTM and CDR2 is ANQGSEA. The V segment lost 6 bases and the J segment 2 bases; nucleotides outside the gene matches: 6. The CDR3 length is 14 residues. The same data also contributed to another study, on T cells in Graves' hyperthyroidism and ophthalmopathy. That publication notes: Those patients with uncontrolled infection, other autoimmune disease, pregnancy or lactation were excluded. Researchers ran a first-round RT-PCR on the TCR CDR3 using the HTBI primer set.

The J gene is TRBJ2-3, the V gene TRBV29-1; 9 nucleotides match TRBD2. The TCR originated in a woman aged 35-65 years with Graves disease. The sequences come from peripheral blood mononuclear cells (PBMCs), collected at new diagnosis, from a patient treated with antithyroid drugs. CDR3 sequence: CSVQRGVPTDTQYF. Written as DNA, the CDR3 is TGCAGCGTACAGCGGGGGGTACCCACAGATACGCAGTATTTT.